This T cell receptor beta chain is drawn from a study of human T cells and chemical hapten exposure. The trim removed 1 base at V and 4 bases at J, leaving 9 bases unmatched. Germline V lookup: CDR1 MNHEY, CDR2 SVGAGI. This CDR3 spans 16 amino acids. Time point described: patch test 3, about 24 weeks after DPC sensitization. The treatment is: therapeutic diphenylcyclopropenone sensitization with weekly scalp DPC. Original processing notes: Counts of TCRs in each sample centred on a median of about 96,000 and extended from around 25,000 to 690,000. TCRdb reprocessed the RACE reads with MiXCR, giving one entry per CDR3 protein. What appears here as the V and J calls and clone size reflects TCRdb's work, not the paper's. This repertoire shows about 190,000 distinct CDR3 sequences, approximately 24% found once; its top ten account for under 2.5%.

This chain connects TRBV6-5 to TRBJ2-5, with 7 bases identical to TRBD2. This receptor was taken from a woman between 35 and 50 years old with alopecia areata. Some clones in this sample may be carry-over from other donors' samples. The specimen comprised whole blood, sampled in connection with sensitization to the hapten diphenylcyclopropenone (DPC). The CDR3 DNA sequence: TGTGCCAGCAGTTACTGGACCGGGGGGAGGGGAGAGACCCAGTACTTC. Translation: CASSYWTGGRGETQYF.